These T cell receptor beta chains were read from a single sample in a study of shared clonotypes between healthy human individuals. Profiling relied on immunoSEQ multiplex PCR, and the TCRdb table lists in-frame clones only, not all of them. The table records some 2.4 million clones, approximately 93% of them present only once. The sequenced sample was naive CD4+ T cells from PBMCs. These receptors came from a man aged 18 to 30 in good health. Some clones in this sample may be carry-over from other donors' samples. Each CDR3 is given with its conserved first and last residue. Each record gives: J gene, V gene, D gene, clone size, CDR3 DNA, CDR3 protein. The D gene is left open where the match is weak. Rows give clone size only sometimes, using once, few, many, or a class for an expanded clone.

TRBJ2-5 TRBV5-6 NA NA TGTGCCAGCAGCTTCTACGCAGGGCAAGAGACCCAGTACTTC CASSFYAGQETQYF
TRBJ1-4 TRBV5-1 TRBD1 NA TGCGCCAGCAGCCGGGAGGGGGCGAATGAAAAACTGTTTTTT CASSREGANEKLFF
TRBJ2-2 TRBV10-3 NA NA TGTGCCATCAGTTTAAATGGACAGTCATTGAACACCGGGGAGCTGTTTTTT CAISLNGQSLNTGELFF
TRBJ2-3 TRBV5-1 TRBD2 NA TGCGCCAGCAGCTTTAGCGGGAGTCTGGATACGCAGTATTTT CASSFSGSLDTQYF
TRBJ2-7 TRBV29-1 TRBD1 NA TGCAGCGTTGCGGGGACAGGTACCTACGAGCAGTACTTC CSVAGTGTYEQYF
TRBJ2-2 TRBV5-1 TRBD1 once TGCGCCAGCAGCTTCCTCTGGCAGGGGGCGACCGGGGAGCTGTTTTTT CASSFLWQGATGELFF
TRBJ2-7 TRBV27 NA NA TGTGCCAGCAGTTGGGGGGGGACAGGCTCCTACGAGCAGTACTTC CASSWGGTGSYEQYF
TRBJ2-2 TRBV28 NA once TGTGCCACCCGTCGGGGGGGGGAGCTGTTTTTT CATRRGGELFF
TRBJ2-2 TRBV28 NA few TGTGCCAGCAGTTCGTCCGGGGAGCTGTTTTTT CASSSSGELFF
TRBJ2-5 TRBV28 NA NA TGTGCCAGCAGTTGGTCAAGCGGGGAGACCCAGTACTTC CASSWSSGETQYF